This T cell receptor beta chain was identified in a study of blood T cell repertoires in COVID-19. Turning to the study itself: The origin of the acute and convalescent COVID-19 samples was the United States, Italy and Spain. From T cells, B-cell-depleted T cells, or PBMCs came the material, which was cDNA or gDNA.

Here immunoSEQ multiplex PCR was the method, and the copy in TCRdb shows in-frame clones only, minus some. The sample has about 59,000 clones, around 67% seen once. This CDR3 contains 16 residues. Between the trimmed V and J ends, which lost 3 bases and 10 bases, there was a span of 19 bases. From germline, CDR1 is MRHNA and CDR2 SNTAGT. This TCR derives from a woman between 65 and 79 years old with acute or convalescent COVID-19. The chain carries TRBV6-4 and TRBJ1-6; the D is unclear. Sequencing input: peripheral blood. The CDR3: CASSESGYGGGSPLHF. CDR3 coding DNA: TGTGCCAGCAGTGAAAGCGGGTACGGTGGTGGATCACCCCTCCACTTT.